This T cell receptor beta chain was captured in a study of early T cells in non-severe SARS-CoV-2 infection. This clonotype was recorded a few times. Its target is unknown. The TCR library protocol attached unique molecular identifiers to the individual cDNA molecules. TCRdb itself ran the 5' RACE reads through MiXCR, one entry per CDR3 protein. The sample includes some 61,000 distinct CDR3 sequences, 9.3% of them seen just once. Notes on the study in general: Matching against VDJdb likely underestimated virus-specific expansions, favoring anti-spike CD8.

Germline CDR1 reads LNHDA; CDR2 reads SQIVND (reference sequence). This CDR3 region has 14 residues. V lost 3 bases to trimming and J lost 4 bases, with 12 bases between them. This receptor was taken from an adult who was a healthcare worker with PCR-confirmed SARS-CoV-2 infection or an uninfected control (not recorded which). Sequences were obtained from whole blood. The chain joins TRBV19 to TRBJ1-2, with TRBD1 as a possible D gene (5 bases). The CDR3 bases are TGTGCCAGTAGTATCGGGGGAAGGAGCTATGGCTACACCTTC. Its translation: CASSIGGRSYGYTF.